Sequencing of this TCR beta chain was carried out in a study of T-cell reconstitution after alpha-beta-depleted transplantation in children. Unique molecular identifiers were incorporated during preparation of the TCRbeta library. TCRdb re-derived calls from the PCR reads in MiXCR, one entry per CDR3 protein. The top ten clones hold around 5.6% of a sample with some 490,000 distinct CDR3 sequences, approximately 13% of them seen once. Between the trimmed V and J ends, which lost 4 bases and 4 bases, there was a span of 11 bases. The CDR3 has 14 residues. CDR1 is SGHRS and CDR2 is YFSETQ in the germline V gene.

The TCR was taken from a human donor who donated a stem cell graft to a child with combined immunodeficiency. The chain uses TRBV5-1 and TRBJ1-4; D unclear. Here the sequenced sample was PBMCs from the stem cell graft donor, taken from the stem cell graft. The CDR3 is CASSPDGINEKLFF. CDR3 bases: TGCGCCAGCAGCCCGGACGGGATTAATGAAAAACTGTTTTTT.